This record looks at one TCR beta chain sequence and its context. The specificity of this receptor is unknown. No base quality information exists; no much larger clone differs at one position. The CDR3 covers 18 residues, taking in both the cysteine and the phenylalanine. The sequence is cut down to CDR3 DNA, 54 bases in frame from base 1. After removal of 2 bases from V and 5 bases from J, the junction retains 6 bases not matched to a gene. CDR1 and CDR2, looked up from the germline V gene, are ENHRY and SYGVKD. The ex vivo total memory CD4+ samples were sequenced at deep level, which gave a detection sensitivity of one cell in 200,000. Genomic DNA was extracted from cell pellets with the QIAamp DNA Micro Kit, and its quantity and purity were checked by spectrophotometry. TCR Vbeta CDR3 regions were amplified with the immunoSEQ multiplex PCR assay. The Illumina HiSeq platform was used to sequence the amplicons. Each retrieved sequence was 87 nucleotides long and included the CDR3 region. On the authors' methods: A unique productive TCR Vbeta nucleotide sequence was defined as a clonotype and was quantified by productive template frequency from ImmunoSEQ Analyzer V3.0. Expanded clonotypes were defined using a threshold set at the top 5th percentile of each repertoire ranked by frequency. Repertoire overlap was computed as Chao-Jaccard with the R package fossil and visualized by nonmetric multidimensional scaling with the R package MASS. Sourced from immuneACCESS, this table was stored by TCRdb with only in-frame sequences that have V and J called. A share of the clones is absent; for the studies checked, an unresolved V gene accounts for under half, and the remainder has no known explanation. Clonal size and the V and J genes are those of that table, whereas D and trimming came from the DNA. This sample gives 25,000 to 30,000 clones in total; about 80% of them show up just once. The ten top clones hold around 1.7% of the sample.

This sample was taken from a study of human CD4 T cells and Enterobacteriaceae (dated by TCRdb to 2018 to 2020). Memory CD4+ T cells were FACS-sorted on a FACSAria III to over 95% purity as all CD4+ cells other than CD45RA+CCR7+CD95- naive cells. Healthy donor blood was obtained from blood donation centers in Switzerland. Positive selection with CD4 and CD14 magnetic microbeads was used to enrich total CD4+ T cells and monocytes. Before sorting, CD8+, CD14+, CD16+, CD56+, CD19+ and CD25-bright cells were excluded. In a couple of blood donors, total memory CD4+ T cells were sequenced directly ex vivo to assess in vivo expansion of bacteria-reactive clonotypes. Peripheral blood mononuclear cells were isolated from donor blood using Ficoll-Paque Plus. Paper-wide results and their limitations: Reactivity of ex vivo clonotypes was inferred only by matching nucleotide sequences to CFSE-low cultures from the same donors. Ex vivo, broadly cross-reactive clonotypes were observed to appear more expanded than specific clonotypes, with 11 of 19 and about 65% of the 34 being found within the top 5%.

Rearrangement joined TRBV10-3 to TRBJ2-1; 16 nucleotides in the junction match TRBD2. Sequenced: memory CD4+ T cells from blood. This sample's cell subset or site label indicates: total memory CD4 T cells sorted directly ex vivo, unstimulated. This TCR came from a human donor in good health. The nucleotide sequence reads TGTGCCATCAGTGAGACGGGACTAGCGGGAGGGCGGGACAATGAGCAGTTCTTC. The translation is CAISETGLAGGRDNEQFF.